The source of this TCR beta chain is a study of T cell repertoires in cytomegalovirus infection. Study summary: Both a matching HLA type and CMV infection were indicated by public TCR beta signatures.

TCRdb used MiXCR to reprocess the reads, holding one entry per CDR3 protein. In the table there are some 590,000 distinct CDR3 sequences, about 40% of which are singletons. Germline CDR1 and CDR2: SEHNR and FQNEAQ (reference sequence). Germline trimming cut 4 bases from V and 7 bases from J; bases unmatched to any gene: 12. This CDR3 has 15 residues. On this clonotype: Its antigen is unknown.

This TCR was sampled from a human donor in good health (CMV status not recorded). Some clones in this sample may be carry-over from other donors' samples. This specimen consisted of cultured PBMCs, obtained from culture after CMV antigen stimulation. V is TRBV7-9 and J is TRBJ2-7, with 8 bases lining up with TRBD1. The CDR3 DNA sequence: TGTGCCAGCAGCTCCCGCGGACAGGGCTTTAGGGAGCAGTACTTC. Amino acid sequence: CASSSRGQGFREQYF.